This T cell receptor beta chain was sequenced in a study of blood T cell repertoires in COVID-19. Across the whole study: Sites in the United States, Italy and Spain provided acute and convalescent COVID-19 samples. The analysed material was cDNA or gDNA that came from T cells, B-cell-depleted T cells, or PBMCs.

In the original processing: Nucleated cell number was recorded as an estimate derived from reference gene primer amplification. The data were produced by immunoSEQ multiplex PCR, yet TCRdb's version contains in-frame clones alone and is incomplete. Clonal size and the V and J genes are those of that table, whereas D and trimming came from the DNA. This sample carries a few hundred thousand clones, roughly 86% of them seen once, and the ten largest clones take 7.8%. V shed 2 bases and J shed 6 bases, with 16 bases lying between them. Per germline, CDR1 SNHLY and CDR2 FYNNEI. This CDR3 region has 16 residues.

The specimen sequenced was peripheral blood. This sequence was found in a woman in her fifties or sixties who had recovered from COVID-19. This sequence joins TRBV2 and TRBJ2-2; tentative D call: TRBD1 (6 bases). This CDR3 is CASSEWGLDVAGELFF. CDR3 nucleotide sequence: TGTGCCAGCAGTGAATGGGGGCTAGATGTCGCCGGGGAGCTGTTTTTT. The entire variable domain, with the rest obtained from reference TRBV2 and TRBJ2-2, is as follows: EPEVTQTPSHQVTQMGQEVILRCVPISNHLYFYWYRQILGQKVEFLVSFYNNEISEKSEIFDDQFSVERPDGSNFTLKIRSTKLEDSAMYFCASSEWGLDVAGELFFGEGSRLTVL.